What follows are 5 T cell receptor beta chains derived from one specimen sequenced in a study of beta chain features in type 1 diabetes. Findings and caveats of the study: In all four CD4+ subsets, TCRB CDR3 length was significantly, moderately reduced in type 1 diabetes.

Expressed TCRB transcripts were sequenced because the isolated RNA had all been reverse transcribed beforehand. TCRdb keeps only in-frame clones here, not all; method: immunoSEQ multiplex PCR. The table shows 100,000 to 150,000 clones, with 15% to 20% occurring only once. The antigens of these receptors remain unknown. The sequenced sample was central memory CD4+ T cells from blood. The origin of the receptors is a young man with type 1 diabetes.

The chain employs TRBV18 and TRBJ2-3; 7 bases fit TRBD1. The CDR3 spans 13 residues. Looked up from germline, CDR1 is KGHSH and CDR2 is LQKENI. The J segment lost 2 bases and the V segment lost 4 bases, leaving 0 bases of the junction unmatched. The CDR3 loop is CASSQGATDTQYF. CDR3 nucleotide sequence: TGTGCCAGCTCACAGGGGGCCACAGATACGCAGTATTTT.

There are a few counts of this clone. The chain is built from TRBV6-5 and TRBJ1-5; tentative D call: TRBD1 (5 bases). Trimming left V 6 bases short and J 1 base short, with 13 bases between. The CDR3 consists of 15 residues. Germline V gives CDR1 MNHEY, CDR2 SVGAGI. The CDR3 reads CASRPGGGSNQPQHF. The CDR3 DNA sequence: TGTGCCAGCAGACCGGGTGGGGGGAGCAATCAGCCCCAGCATTTT.

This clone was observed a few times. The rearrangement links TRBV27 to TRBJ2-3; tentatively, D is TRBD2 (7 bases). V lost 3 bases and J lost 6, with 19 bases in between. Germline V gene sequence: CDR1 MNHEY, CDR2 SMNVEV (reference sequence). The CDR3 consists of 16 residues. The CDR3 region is CASSFSLAPRGDTQYF. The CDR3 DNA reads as TGTGCCAGCAGTTTTTCACTAGCGCCAAGGGGGGATACGCAGTATTTT.

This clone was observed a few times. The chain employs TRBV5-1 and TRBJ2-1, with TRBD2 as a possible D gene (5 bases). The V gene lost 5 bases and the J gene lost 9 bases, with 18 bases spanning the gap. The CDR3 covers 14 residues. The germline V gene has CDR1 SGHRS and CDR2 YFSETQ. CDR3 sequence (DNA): TGCGCCAGCAGGAGAGGGAGTAGAGTTGGTGAGCAGTTCTTC. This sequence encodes CASRRGSRVGEQFF.

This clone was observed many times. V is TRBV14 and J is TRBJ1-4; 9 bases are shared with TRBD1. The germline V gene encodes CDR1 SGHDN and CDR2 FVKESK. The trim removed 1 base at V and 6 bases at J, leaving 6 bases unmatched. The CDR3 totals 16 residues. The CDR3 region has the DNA TGTGCCAGCAGCCAAGGGCCACAGGGGGCTTATGAAAAACTGTTTTTT. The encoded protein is CASSQGPQGAYEKLFF.